One and the same sample provided the 29 T cell receptor beta chains below, sequenced in a study of cytomegalovirus exposure and HLA in healthy donors. Both 60 Vbeta primers and 13 Jbeta primers went into the PCR. The data were produced by immunoSEQ multiplex PCR, yet TCRdb's version contains in-frame clones alone and is incomplete. This table lists 55,000 or so clones. Sequenced sample: PBMCs. The source is a woman aged 50 to 60 in good health and CMV-seropositive.

The rearrangement joins TRBV11-2 to TRBJ2-7, with 9 bases lining up with TRBD2. CDR1 is SGHAT and CDR2 is FQNNGV in the germline V gene. The CDR3 runs to 15 residues. The junction had 10 bases not matched to a gene; V was cut back by 5 bases and J by 5 bases. The CDR3 bases are TGTGCCAGCAGCATCGGAGCGGGGGGCCGGCACGAGCAGTACTTC. It is translated as CASSIGAGGRHEQYF.

V and J are TRBV18 and TRBJ1-6; D may be TRBD1 (6 bases). There are 15 residues in the CDR3. V lost 3 bases to trimming and J lost 5 bases, with 11 bases between them. Germline V gene data show CDR1 as KGHSH and CDR2 as LQKENI. CDR3 nucleotides: TGTGCCAGCTCACCCCAGGGGCGCGATAATTCACCCCTCCACTTT. As protein: CASSPQGRDNSPLHF.

The rearrangement uses TRBV7-9 and TRBJ2-7; D remains unclear. Looked up from germline, CDR1 is SEHNR and CDR2 is FQNEAQ (reference sequence). The CDR3 covers 16 residues. Trimming removed 5 bases from V and 0 bases from J, with 17 bases in between. This CDR3 is CASSPTLAAPSYEQYF. CDR3 in DNA: TGTGCCAGCAGCCCCACTTTGGCGGCTCCCTCCTACGAGCAGTACTTC.

The chain couples TRBV6-5 to TRBJ1-5, with D possibly TRBD1 on 6 matching bases. The CDR3 covers 14 residues. Germline V CDR1 and CDR2: MNHEY, SVGAGI. V dropped 5 bases and J dropped 3 bases, with 11 bases sitting between them. The CDR3 sequence is CASSRRDTNQPQHF. The CDR3 bases are TGTGCCAGCAGTCGCCGGGACACCAATCAGCCCCAGCATTTT.

The chain recombines TRBV4-1 with TRBJ2-7; 9 nucleotides match TRBD2. The ends lost 3 bases at V and 4 bases at J; junction bases unmatched: 13. Per germline, CDR1 MGHRA and CDR2 YSYEKL. The CDR3 length is 17 residues. DNA of the CDR3: TGCGCCAGCAGCCAGGTTCCTCGGGGTAGCGGGAGATACGAGCAGTACTTC. Its protein is CASSQVPRGSGRYEQYF.

The V gene is TRBV19, the J gene TRBJ2-1; a weak D match, TRBD2 (5 bases). CDR1 and CDR2 from the germline V gene are LNHDA and SQIVND (reference sequence). V gave up 6 bases and J gave up 12 bases, with 30 bases separating them. CDR3 length: 17 residues. The CDR3: CASSPTLARALLFGQFF. Here the CDR3 DNA reads TGTGCCAGTAGCCCGACCCTTGCGCGGGCCCTTTTATTTGGGCAGTTCTTC. Looking up the rest from reference TRBV19 and TRBJ2-1 gives the full variable domain: DGGITQSPKYLFRKEGQNVTLSCEQNLNHDAMYWYRQDPGQGLRLIYYSQIVNDFQKGDIAEGYSVSREKKESFPLTVTSAQKNPTAFYLCASSPTLARALLFGQFFGPGTRLTVL.

This chain uses TRBV6-8 with TRBJ1-1; D is undetermined. This CDR3 has 13 residues. Trimming pared 4 bases from V and 8 bases from J, leaving 14 bases between. CDR1 is MNHGY, CDR2 SAAAGT, per germline. CDR3 DNA sequence: TGTGCCAGCAGTTTCGGGTTCGCGCCCGAAGCTTTCTTT. Protein sequence: CASSFGFAPEAFF.

J is TRBJ2-6 and V is TRBV19; D not certain. V was shortened by 0 bases and J by 0 bases, with 9 bases between the two germline ends. The germline V gene encodes CDR1 LNHDA and CDR2 SQIVND (reference sequence). This CDR3 is built from 17 residues. The CDR3 DNA reads as TGTGCCAGTAGTATAGATTTCGCCAGCTCTGGGGCCAACGTCCTGACTTTC. Its translation: CASSIDFASSGANVLTF.

This chain links TRBV7-8 with TRBJ1-1; no clear D gene. Germline CDR1 SGHVS, CDR2 FQNEAQ. V lost 3 bases to trimming and J lost 3 bases, with 8 bases between them. This CDR3 has 13 amino acids. The CDR3 here is CASSFPGDTEAFF. For the CDR3, the DNA is TGTGCCAGCAGCTTTCCCGGGGACACTGAAGCTTTCTTT.

This chain links TRBV5-6 with TRBJ2-5; 9 nucleotides align to TRBD1. The CDR3 covers 14 residues. Germline-derived CDR1 and CDR2 are SGHDT and YYEEEE. Losses at the gene ends were 7 bases for V and 2 bases for J; bases not matched to a gene: 6. In nucleotides, the CDR3 is TGTGCCAGCCTCTTTGGACAGGGGCAAGAGACCCAGTACTTC. Translated: CASLFGQGQETQYF. The full variable domain, its missing parts supplied by reference TRBV5-6 and TRBJ2-5, is DAGVTQSPTHLIKTRGQQVTLRCSPKSGHDTVSWYQQALGQGPQFIFQYYEEEERQRGNFPDRFSGHQFPNYSSELNVNALLLGDSALYLCASLFGQGQETQYFGPGTRLLVL.

V and J are TRBV30 and TRBJ2-1; D is perhaps TRBD1 (6 bases). With 6 bases removed from V and 4 bases from J, the gap between germline ends came to 16 bases. The CDR3 sequence is 14 residues long. The V gene's germline CDR1 is GTSNPN and CDR2 SVGIG (reference sequence). CDR3 bases: TGTGCCTGCCCGACTCTCCAGGGGTACAATGAGCAGTTCTTC. This codes for CACPTLQGYNEQFF.

The V gene is TRBV4-1, the J gene TRBJ1-6; 9 bases are a match to TRBD1. The trim removed 1 base at V and 6 bases at J, leaving 7 bases unmatched. Germline V gives CDR1 MGHRA, CDR2 YSYEKL. This CDR3 is 17 amino acids long. The CDR3 loop is CASSQVPGTGSNSPLHF. In DNA, the CDR3 is TGCGCCAGCAGCCAAGTCCCCGGGACAGGGAGTAATTCACCCCTCCACTTT.

About this clone itself: An end of the junction differs from the germline gene, which may be a read error. The V call is TRBV6-5, the J call TRBJ1-1; D call uncertain. The CDR3 covers 14 residues. Germline values: CDR1 MNHEY, CDR2 SVGAGI. This chain's CDR3 is CASSYERVKTEAFF. CDR3 DNA sequence: TGTGCCAGCAGTTACGAGCGGGTGAAAACTGAAGCTTTCTTT.

The V call is TRBV19, the J call TRBJ2-1; no reliable D call. V lost 5 bases and J lost 5, with 10 bases in between. Per the germline V gene, CDR1 is LNHDA and CDR2 is SQIVND (reference sequence). CDR3 length equals 13 residues. DNA of the CDR3: TGTGCCAGTAGTCTCCCGGAGAACAATGAGCAGTTCTTC. As protein: CASSLPENNEQFF.

The CDR3 region is CATSRGREGNYGYTF. The CDR3 DNA is TGTGCCACCAGCAGAGGGAGGGAAGGAAACTATGGCTACACCTTC. The chain recombines TRBV15 with TRBJ1-2; no definite D call. The V end lost 1 base, the J end lost 2 bases, and 11 bases lay between the germline ends. The V gene's germline CDR1 is LNHNV and CDR2 YYDKDF (reference sequence). This CDR3 comprises 15 residues. The variable domain in full, with the rest retrieved from reference TRBV15 and TRBJ1-2, is DAMVIQNPRYQVTQFGKPVTLSCSQTLNHNVMYWYQQKSSQAPKLLFHYYDKDFNNEADTPDNFQSRRPNTSFCFLDIRSPGLGDTAMYLCATSRGREGNYGYTFGSGTRLTVV.

The chain is built from TRBV19 and TRBJ1-5; D gene ambiguous. Germline assignment: CDR1 LNHDA and CDR2 SQIVND (reference sequence). V was cut by 1 base and J by 3 bases, with 7 bases left in between. The CDR3 covers 14 residues. The CDR3, as DNA: TGTGCCAGTAGTATAGGTCAGGACAATCAGCCCCAGCATTTT. Translating gives CASSIGQDNQPQHF.

The chain is built from TRBV5-6 and TRBJ2-3; D gene ambiguous. In germline, CDR1 is SGHDT, CDR2 YYEEEE. CDR3 length: 15 amino acids. The V and J ends lost 2 bases and 0 bases respectively, with 10 bases between them. CDR3 loop: CASSFRTTSTDTQYF. The CDR3 bases are TGTGCCAGCAGCTTCCGTACCACTAGCACAGATACGCAGTATTTT.

This chain joins TRBV19 and TRBJ1-2; 7 nucleotides line up with TRBD1. The CDR3 length is 13 residues. With V trimmed by 3 bases and J by 6 bases, 4 bases remained unmatched. CDR1 LNHDA and CDR2 SQIVND come from the germline V gene (reference sequence). The CDR3 nucleotides are TGTGCCAGTAGTATTTATGGGACAGATGGCTACACCTTC. As protein: CASSIYGTDGYTF.

This rearrangement joins TRBV28 to TRBJ1-4, with D possibly being TRBD1 (6 bases). V was shortened by 6 bases and J by 4 bases, with 15 bases between the two germline ends. CDR3 length: 15 residues. Germline CDR1 and CDR2: MDHEN and SYDVKM. DNA of the CDR3: TGTGCCAGCAGACCCTGGACAGAGCTTAATGAAAAACTGTTTTTT. Protein: CASRPWTELNEKLFF.

The chain's CDR3 is CASSFHPAGKDTQYF. CDR3 bases: TGTGCCAGCAGTTTTCACCCAGCGGGGAAAGATACGCAGTATTTT. V and J are TRBV28 and TRBJ2-3; 7 bases map to TRBD2. This CDR3 contains 15 residues. The V segment lost 3 bases and the J segment 5 bases; nucleotides outside the gene matches: 8. Germline V gene sequence: CDR1 MDHEN, CDR2 SYDVKM.

The V and J genes are TRBV7-9 and TRBJ2-1; weak D call: TRBD1 (6 bases). Germline values: CDR1 SEHNR, CDR2 FQNEAQ (reference sequence). The V end was cut by 5 bases, the J end by 8 bases, with 19 bases between. This CDR3 is 15 amino acids long. The CDR3 region has the DNA TGTGCCAGCAGCCCTCGGACAGCCACCTGGGATGAGCAGTTCTTC. As protein: CASSPRTATWDEQFF.

The chain couples TRBV15 to TRBJ1-1, with a tentative D call TRBD1 (5 bases). Trimming stripped 5 bases from V and 1 base from J, with 11 bases between. Germline lookup yields CDR1 LNHNV and CDR2 YYDKDF (reference sequence). The CDR3 sequence is 14 residues long. The CDR3 sequence is CATSRTGKNTEAFF. The CDR3, as DNA: TGTGCCACCAGCCGAACAGGCAAGAACACTGAAGCTTTCTTT.

The chain carries TRBV19 and TRBJ2-3, with 7 bases matching TRBD2. The CDR3 totals 15 residues. Germline V CDR1 and CDR2: LNHDA, SQIVND (reference sequence). V shed 4 bases, J shed 5 bases, and the junction held 9 bases outside the gene matches. CDR3 sequence reads: CASSSGSAWEDTQYF. CDR3 sequence (DNA): TGTGCCAGTAGTAGCGGGAGTGCTTGGGAAGATACGCAGTATTTT.

The V and J genes are TRBV7-9 and TRBJ2-5; 9 bases fit TRBD1. Per the germline V gene, CDR1 is SEHNR and CDR2 is FQNEAQ (reference sequence). Trimming removed 1 base from V and 2 bases from J; junction bases left unmatched: 8. The CDR3 length is 17 residues. The CDR3 coding sequence is TGTGCCAGCAGCTTAGGGACAGGGGCTTCTCCACAAGAGACCCAGTACTTC. Amino acid sequence: CASSLGTGASPQETQYF. Combining the CDR3 with reference TRBV7-9 and TRBJ2-5 gives the whole variable domain DTGVSQNPRHKITKRGQNVTFRCDPISEHNRLYWYRQTLGQGPEFLTYFQNEAQLEKSRLLSDRFSAERPKGSFSTLEIQRTEQGDSAMYLCASSLGTGASPQETQYFGPGTRLLVL.

The J gene is TRBJ1-5, the V gene TRBV6-6; D is possibly TRBD1 (5 bases). The V end lost 7 bases, the J end lost 0 bases, and 10 bases lay between the germline ends. Germline V CDR1 and CDR2: MNHNY, SVGAGI (reference sequence). The CDR3 has 14 residues. The CDR3 region is CASIDSNSNQPQHF. The CDR3 DNA follows: TGTGCCAGCATCGACAGCAATAGCAATCAGCCCCAGCATTTT.

The rearrangement uses TRBV7-9 and TRBJ2-7, with D possibly TRBD1 on 7 matching bases. The CDR3 consists of 14 residues. Germline V gene lookup returns CDR1 SEHNR and CDR2 FQNEAQ (reference sequence). V lost 6 bases to trimming and J lost 3 bases, with 15 bases between them. DNA for the CDR3: TGTGCCAGCAGAGAACGACAGGGACTCTACGAGCAGTACTTC. Translating it yields CASRERQGLYEQYF.

The chain recombines TRBV5-4 with TRBJ2-5; 7 bases are a match to TRBD1. V gave up 5 bases and J gave up 0 bases; unmatched junction bases: 13. Germline V lookup: CDR1 SGHNT, CDR2 YYREEE (reference sequence). This CDR3 has 17 residues. CDR3 sequence: CASSLPPGQKNQETQYF. The CDR3, as DNA: TGTGCCAGCAGTCTCCCCCCGGGACAGAAGAACCAAGAGACCCAGTACTTC.

The chain employs TRBV11-2 and TRBJ2-7; tentative D call: TRBD2 (5 bases). The V end lost 0 bases, the J end lost 5 bases, and 11 bases lay between the germline ends. CDR3 length equals 14 residues. The germline V gene has CDR1 SGHAT and CDR2 FQNNGV. The CDR3 coding sequence is TGTGCCAGCAGCTTAGATCTCCTAGCCAACGAGCAGTACTTC. Encoded protein: CASSLDLLANEQYF.

The chain combines TRBV2 with TRBJ2-5; D perhaps matches TRBD1 (6 bases). Per germline, CDR1 SNHLY and CDR2 FYNNEI. The CDR3 loop spans 14 amino acids. The V gene lost 1 base and the J gene lost 1 base, with 7 bases spanning the gap. As DNA, the CDR3 is TGTGCCAGCAGTGAAGGACAGGCCCAAGAGACCCAGTACTTC. Translation gives CASSEGQAQETQYF.